The rows below give T cell receptor beta chains drawn from one sample of a study of OX40 agonist ivuxolimab in advanced cancers. The method was immunoSEQ multiplex PCR; TCRdb's version includes in-frame clones alone and lacks a portion of them. The profile shows approximately 52,000 clones, around four fifths of them singletons. The source was CD4+ or CD8+ T cells sorted from blood, collected in a trial of the OX40 agonist ivuxolimab. The receptors were sampled from an adult with an advanced solid tumor such as melanoma, head and neck, liver or kidney cancer. CDR3s include the opening cysteine and the closing phenylalanine or tryptophan. The D gene is left open where the match is weak. Rows give clone size only sometimes, using once, few, many, or a class for an expanded clone.

V: TRBV6-5
J: TRBJ1-5
size: -
D: TRBD1
DNA: TGTGCCAGCAGTCCGGGACAGAACAATCAGCCCCAGCATTTT
CDR3: CASSPGQNNQPQHF

V: TRBV6-1
J: TRBJ1-5
size: -
D: -
DNA: TGTGCCAGCACTCCTTCCGGGGTAGGTGGCCAGCCCCAGCATTTT
CDR3: CASTPSGVGGQPQHF

V: TRBV27
J: TRBJ1-6
size: -
D: -
DNA: TGTGCCAGCAGGTCAGGCGGAGGGAGCGACTCACCCCTCCACTTT
CDR3: CASRSGGGSDSPLHF

V: TRBV18
J: TRBJ1-6
size: -
D: -
DNA: TGTGCCAGCTCACCGACGGTAGATAATTCACCCCTCCACTTT
CDR3: CASSPTVDNSPLHF

V: TRBV7-2
J: TRBJ1-5
size: few
D: -
DNA: TGTGCCAGCAGCTCCCGACGTGGGTTCAATCAGCCCCAGCATTTT
CDR3: CASSSRRGFNQPQHF

V: TRBV28
J: TRBJ2-2
size: -
D: -
DNA: TGTGCCACAAGGCAGGGCCGCAACACCGGGGAGCTGTTTTTT
CDR3: CATRQGRNTGELFF

V: TRBV6-5
J: TRBJ2-4
size: -
D: TRBD1
DNA: TGTGCCAGCAGATCCGGGACAGGCAGTAGGAACATTCAGTACTTC
CDR3: CASRSGTGSRNIQYF

V: TRBV6-7
J: TRBJ2-2
size: -
D: -
DNA: TGTGCCAGTTGGACGGCGAACACCGGGGAGCTGTTTTTT
CDR3: CASWTANTGELFF

V: TRBV7-2
J: TRBJ2-5
size: -
D: TRBD2
DNA: TGTGCCAGCAGCCCAGCGGGGGGCAGGTACCAAGAGACCCAGTACTTC
CDR3: CASSPAGGRYQETQYF

V: TRBV28
J: TRBJ1-4
size: -
D: -
DNA: TGTGCCAGCAGTTCGAACCCAGGGTCGGGTGAAAAACTGTTTTTT
CDR3: CASSSNPGSGEKLFF

V: TRBV30
J: TRBJ1-2
size: few
D: TRBD1
DNA: TGTGCCTGGAGTGTCGTCGGACAGGGTGGCTATGGCTACACCTTC
CDR3: CAWSVVGQGGYGYTF

V: TRBV19
J: TRBJ1-2
size: few
D: TRBD1
DNA: TGTGCCAGTAGCCCCTCCGGGACAGAAGCAAACTATGGCTACACCTTC
CDR3: CASSPSGTEANYGYTF

V: TRBV12-1
J: TRBJ2-1
size: -
D: -
DNA: TGTGCCAGCAGCGCCCCGACTAGCGGGGGCTCCTACAATGAGCAGTTCTTC
CDR3: CASSAPTSGGSYNEQFF

V: TRBV5-1
J: TRBJ2-5
size: -
D: -
DNA: TGCGCCAGCAGCCTCCGGGACGCCCAAGAGACCCAGTACTTC
CDR3: CASSLRDAQETQYF

V: TRBV5-1
J: TRBJ1-3
size: -
D: -
DNA: TGCGCCAGCAGACCCACCCTAAATGGAAACACCATATATTTT
CDR3: CASRPTLNGNTIYF

V: TRBV6-4
J: TRBJ2-2
size: -
D: -
DNA: TGTGCCAGCAGTCGACAGGAATCCACCGGGGAGCTGTTTTTT
CDR3: CASSRQESTGELFF

V: TRBV7-9
J: TRBJ2-3
size: -
D: -
DNA: TGTGCCAGCAGCTTAGGTCCGGGGGCAGCAGATACGCAGTATTTT
CDR3: CASSLGPGAADTQYF

V: TRBV29-1
J: TRBJ2-3
size: -
D: TRBD2
DNA: TGCAGCGTTGGATCGCCTAGCGGGGCGACAGATACGCAGTATTTT
CDR3: CSVGSPSGATDTQYF

V: TRBV6-5
J: TRBJ1-4
size: once
D: -
DNA: TGTGCCAGCAGCCGCGGACATTCAACTAATGAAAAACTGTTTTTT
CDR3: CASSRGHSTNEKLFF

V: TRBV7-2
J: TRBJ1-2
size: few
D: TRBD1
DNA: TGTGCCAGCACCCTGACAGGGAACTATGGCTACACCTTC
CDR3: CASTLTGNYGYTF

V: TRBV19
J: TRBJ2-1
size: few
D: TRBD1
DNA: TGTGCCAGTAGATGGGAGGGACAGGGGTTTTACAATGAGCAGTTCTTC
CDR3: CASRWEGQGFYNEQFF

V: TRBV6-1
J: TRBJ2-3
size: -
D: -
DNA: TGTGCCAGCAGGGCGGTGGGAGAAGATACGCAGTATTTT
CDR3: CASRAVGEDTQYF

V: TRBV19
J: TRBJ2-7
size: few
D: TRBD1
DNA: TGTGCCAGTAGTGACAGGGACTACGAGCAGTACTTC
CDR3: CASSDRDYEQYF

V: TRBV10-3
J: TRBJ2-1
size: few
D: TRBD2
DNA: TGTGCCATCAGGGCGGGGGGGGCTCCCAATGAGCAGTTCTTC
CDR3: CAIRAGGAPNEQFF

V: TRBV7-9
J: TRBJ1-2
size: once
D: TRBD1
DNA: TGTGCCAGCAGCTTAGGCCAGGGGGCAGAGGGCTACACCTTC
CDR3: CASSLGQGAEGYTF

V: TRBV18
J: TRBJ2-2
size: -
D: TRBD2
DNA: TGTGCCAGCTCACCACGGAGGCGGGGGGCCGAAACGAACACCGGGGAGCTGTTTTTT
CDR3: CASSPRRRGAETNTGELFF